This record concerns one T cell receptor beta chain sequence. Its target is not known. The protocol was immunoSEQ multiplex PCR, while the TCRdb copy is restricted to in-frame clones and leaves out a portion. The sample carries roughly 150,000 clones, roughly 88% recorded once. Germline-derived CDR1 and CDR2 are KGHSH and LQKENI. With V trimmed by 6 bases and J by 3 bases, 4 bases remained unmatched. The CDR3 contains 14 residues. This record belongs to a study of T cell responses to AZD1222 COVID-19 vaccine. Points from the study as a whole: Following two doses of AZD1222, Spike-specific TCR breadth and depth rose.

The source of this sequence is an adult who received the AZD1222 COVID-19 vaccine. The specimen comprised peripheral blood, sampled 28 days after the second AZD1222 dose. The chain is built from TRBV18 and TRBJ1-4; TRBD1 aligns across 7 bases. The CDR3: CASSPGQPNEKLFF. The CDR3 DNA is TGTGCCAGCTCCCCGGGACAGCCTAATGAAAAACTGTTTTTT.